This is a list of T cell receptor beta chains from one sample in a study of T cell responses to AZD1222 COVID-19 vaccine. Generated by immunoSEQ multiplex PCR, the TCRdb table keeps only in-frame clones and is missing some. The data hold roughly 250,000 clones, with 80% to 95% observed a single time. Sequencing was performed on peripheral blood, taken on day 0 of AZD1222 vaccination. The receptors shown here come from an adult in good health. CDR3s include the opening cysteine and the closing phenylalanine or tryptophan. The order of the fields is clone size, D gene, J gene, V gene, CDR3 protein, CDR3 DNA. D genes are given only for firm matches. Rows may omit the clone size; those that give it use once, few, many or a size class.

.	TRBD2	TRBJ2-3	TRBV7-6	CASSLAPSGGGTDTQYF	TGTGCCAGCAGCTTGGCCCCTAGCGGAGGCGGCACAGATACGCAGTATTTT
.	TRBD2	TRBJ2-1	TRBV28	CASSPAGSFGEQFF	TGTGCCAGCAGCCCAGCGGGGAGCTTCGGGGAGCAGTTCTTC
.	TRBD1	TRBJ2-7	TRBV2	CASSPDRGPYEQYF	TGTGCCAGCAGTCCGGACAGGGGGCCCTACGAGCAGTACTTC
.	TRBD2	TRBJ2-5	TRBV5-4	CASSPGLAGDQETQYF	TGTGCCAGCAGCCCCGGACTAGCGGGGGACCAAGAGACCCAGTACTTC
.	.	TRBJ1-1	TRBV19	CASSIGQGEAFF	TGTGCCAGTAGTATAGGGCAGGGTGAAGCTTTCTTT
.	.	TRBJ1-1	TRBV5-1	CASSLMGVGTEAFF	TGCGCCAGCAGCTTGATGGGTGTCGGAACTGAAGCTTTCTTT
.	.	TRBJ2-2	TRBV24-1	CATSNRVNTGELFF	TGTGCCACCAGTAACAGGGTTAACACCGGGGAGCTGTTTTTT
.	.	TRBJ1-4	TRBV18	CASSPVTGKFVKLFF	TGTGCCAGCTCACCGGTTACAGGGAAATTCGTAAAACTGTTTTTT
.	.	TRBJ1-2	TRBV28	CASQQGNYGYTF	TGTGCCAGCCAACAAGGAAACTATGGCTACACCTTC
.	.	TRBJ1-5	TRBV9	CASSVDAASGPQHF	TGTGCCAGCAGCGTAGACGCCGCCTCGGGGCCCCAGCATTTT
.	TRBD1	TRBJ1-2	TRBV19	CATKETGRINGYTF	TGTGCCACCAAGGAGACAGGGAGGATCAATGGCTACACCTTC
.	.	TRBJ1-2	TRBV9	CASSASLRYGYTF	TGTGCCAGCAGCGCTTCGCTGAGGTATGGCTACACCTTC
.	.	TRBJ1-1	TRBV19	CASSANAKVGGEAFF	TGTGCCAGTAGTGCCAATGCCAAGGTGGGAGGTGAAGCTTTCTTT
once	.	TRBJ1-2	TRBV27	CASSTEGSGGYTF	TGTGCCAGCAGCACCGAGGGAAGCGGTGGCTACACCTTC
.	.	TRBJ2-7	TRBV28	CASSEPGTDEQYF	TGTGCCAGCAGTGAACCCGGGACCGACGAGCAGTACTTC
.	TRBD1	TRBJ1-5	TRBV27	CASSLNRGGQPQHF	TGTGCCAGCAGTTTAAACAGGGGCGGGCAGCCCCAGCATTTT
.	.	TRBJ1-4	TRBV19	CASSRPEGMKKLFF	TGTGCCAGTAGCCGTCCGGAGGGTATGAAAAAACTGTTTTTT
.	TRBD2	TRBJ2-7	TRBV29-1	CSVEIPLRGTSGRRNEQYF	TGCAGCGTTGAGATTCCACTTCGGGGGACTAGCGGGAGAAGGAACGAGCAGTACTTC
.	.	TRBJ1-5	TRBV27	CASSSIGQPQHF	TGTGCCAGCAGTTCCATAGGGCAGCCCCAGCATTTT
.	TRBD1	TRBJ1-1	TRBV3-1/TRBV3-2	CASSRGTGKEAFF	TGTGCCAGCAGCCGAGGGACAGGTAAAGAAGCTTTCTTT
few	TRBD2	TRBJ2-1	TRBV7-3	CASSFRLAGYNEQFF	TGTGCCAGCAGCTTCCGACTAGCGGGGTACAATGAGCAGTTCTTC
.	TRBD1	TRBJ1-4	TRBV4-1	CASSQDPGGDEKLFF	TGCGCCAGCAGCCAAGACCCAGGGGGGGATGAAAAACTGTTTTTT
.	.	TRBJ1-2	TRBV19	CASSSGTNYGYTF	TGTGCCAGTAGCTCGGGGACTAACTATGGCTACACCTTC
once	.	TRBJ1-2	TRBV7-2	CASSLASNRANGYTF	TGTGCCAGCAGCTTAGCGTCCAATAGGGCAAATGGCTACACCTTC
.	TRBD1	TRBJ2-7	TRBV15	CATSRGAGQGIYEQYF	TGTGCCACCAGCAGAGGGGCGGGACAGGGGATTTACGAGCAGTACTTC
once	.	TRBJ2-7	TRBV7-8	CASSQLRERVFYEQYF	TGTGCCAGCAGCCAACTCCGGGAGCGAGTCTTCTACGAGCAGTACTTC
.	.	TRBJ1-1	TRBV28	CASSLWGQMNTEAFF	TGTGCCAGCAGTTTATGGGGACAAATGAACACTGAAGCTTTCTTT
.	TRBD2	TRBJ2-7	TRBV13	CASSQGRGGIHEQYF	TGTGCCAGCAGCCAAGGGCGGGGGGGCATCCACGAGCAGTACTTC
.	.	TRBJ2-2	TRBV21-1	CASSKGTSPTGELFF	TGTGCCAGCAGCAAAGGAACTAGCCCCACCGGGGAGCTGTTTTTT
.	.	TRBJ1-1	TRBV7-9	CASSHNLGENTEAFF	TGTGCCAGCAGCCATAATTTAGGGGAGAACACTGAAGCTTTCTTT
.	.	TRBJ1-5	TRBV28	CASSGASNQPQHF	TGTGCCAGCAGCGGGGCCAGCAATCAGCCCCAGCATTTT
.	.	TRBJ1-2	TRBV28	CASSLGGYGYTF	TGTGCCAGCAGTTTAGGGGGCTATGGCTACACCTTC
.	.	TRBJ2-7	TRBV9	CASSASGEGGEQYF	TGTGCCAGCAGCGCCTCAGGGGAGGGCGGCGAGCAGTACTTC
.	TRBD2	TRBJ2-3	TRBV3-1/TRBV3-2	CASSILGGADTQYF	TGTGCCAGCAGCATACTCGGGGGGGCCGATACGCAGTATTTT
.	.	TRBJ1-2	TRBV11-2	CASSLGERDGYTF	TGTGCCAGCAGCTTAGGGGAGAGGGATGGCTACACCTTC
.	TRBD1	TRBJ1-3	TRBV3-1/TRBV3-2	CASSPLGGQGGGNTIYF	TGTGCCAGCAGCCCCCTGGGGGGACAGGGTGGTGGAAACACCATATATTTT
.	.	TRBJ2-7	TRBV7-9	CASSLGASSVYEQYF	TGTGCCAGCAGCTTAGGGGCGTCTAGCGTCTACGAGCAGTACTTC
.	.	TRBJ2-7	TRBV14	CASSQWNEQYF	TGTGCCAGCAGCCAATGGAACGAGCAGTACTTC
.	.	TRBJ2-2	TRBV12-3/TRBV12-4	CASSSKLGGELFF	TGTGCCAGCAGTTCCAAGCTAGGCGGGGAGCTGTTTTTT
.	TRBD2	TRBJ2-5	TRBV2	CASRDSGGPETQYF	TGTGCCAGCAGGGATAGCGGGGGCCCCGAGACCCAGTACTTC
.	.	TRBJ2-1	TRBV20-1	CSAQKGEQFF	TGCAGTGCCCAGAAAGGGGAGCAGTTCTTC
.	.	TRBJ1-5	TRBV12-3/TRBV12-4	CASSRSENQPQHF	TGTGCCAGCAGCCGCAGCGAAAATCAGCCCCAGCATTTT
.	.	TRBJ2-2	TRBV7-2	CASSLQGGAGELFF	TGTGCCAGCAGCCTCCAAGGCGGGGCCGGGGAGCTGTTTTTT
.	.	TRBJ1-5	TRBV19	CASSLDPRGNQPQHF	TGTGCCAGTAGTCTCGACCCCAGGGGCAATCAGCCCCAGCATTTT
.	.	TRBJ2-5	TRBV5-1	CASSWGRGAETQYF	TGCGCCAGCAGCTGGGGCAGGGGGGCGGAGACCCAGTACTTC
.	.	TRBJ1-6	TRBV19	CASSDLWGNSPLHF	TGTGCCAGTAGCGATCTTTGGGGGAATTCACCCCTCCACTTT
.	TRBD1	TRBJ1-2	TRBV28	CASRLTGGAGYTF	TGTGCCAGCAGATTAACAGGGGGCGCAGGCTACACCTTC
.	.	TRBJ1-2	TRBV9	CASSVGGAEYGYTF	TGTGCCAGCAGCGTAGGCGGGGCGGAATATGGCTACACCTTC